Sequencing of this T cell receptor (beta chain) was carried out in a study of T-cell memory formation after mild COVID-19. General study points: Clones that contracted from day 15 to 85 were balanced CD4/CD8, while later expanders leaned CD4+.

The CDR3 extends over 14 amino acids. From germline, CDR1 is MGHDK and CDR2 SYGVNS. Trimming cost V 2 bases and J 8 bases, with 13 bases left between them. From the 5' RACE reads, TCRdb called clonotypes with MiXCR, one entry per CDR3 protein. The data contain 200,000 to 250,000 distinct CDR3 sequences, roughly a tenth of them seen just once; the ten biggest clones take up roughly 21%. Remarks on this clonotype: Its antigen is not identified.

This receptor was taken from a man in his late teens or twenties who had mild COVID-19 (a few samples of this study predate the infection). Cell type and time point are not known. The J gene is TRBJ2-1, the V gene TRBV25-1, with a weak D call TRBD2 (5 bases). Sequencing was done on a sample of PBMCs or a T cell subset sorted from them (not recorded which). CDR3: CASSEEGTRHEQFF. As DNA, the CDR3 is TGTGCCAGCAGTGAAGAGGGAACGCGCCATGAGCAGTTCTTC.